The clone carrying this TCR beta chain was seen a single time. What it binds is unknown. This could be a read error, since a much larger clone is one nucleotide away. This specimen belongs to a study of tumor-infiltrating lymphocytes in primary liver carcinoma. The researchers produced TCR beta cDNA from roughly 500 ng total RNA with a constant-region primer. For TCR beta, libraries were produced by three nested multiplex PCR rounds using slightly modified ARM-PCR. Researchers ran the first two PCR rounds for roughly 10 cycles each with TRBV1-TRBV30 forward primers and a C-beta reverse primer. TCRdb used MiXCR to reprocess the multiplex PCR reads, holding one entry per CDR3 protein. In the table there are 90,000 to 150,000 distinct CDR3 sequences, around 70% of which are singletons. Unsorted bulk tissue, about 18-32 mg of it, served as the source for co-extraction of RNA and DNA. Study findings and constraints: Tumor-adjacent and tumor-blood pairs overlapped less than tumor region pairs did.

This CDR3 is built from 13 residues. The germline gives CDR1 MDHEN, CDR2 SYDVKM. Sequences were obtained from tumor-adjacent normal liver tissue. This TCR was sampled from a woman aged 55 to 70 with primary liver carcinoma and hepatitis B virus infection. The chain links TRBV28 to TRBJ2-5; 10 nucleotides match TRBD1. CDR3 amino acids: CVSSGTGEETQYF. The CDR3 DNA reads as TGTGTCAGCAGTGGGACAGGGGAAGAGACCCAGTACTTC. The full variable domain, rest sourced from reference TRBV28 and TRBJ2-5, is DVKVTQSSRYLVKRTGEKVFLECVQDMDHENMFWYRQDPGLGLRLIYFSYDVKMKEKGDIPEGYSVSREKKERFSLILESASTNQTSMYLCVSSGTGEETQYFGPGTRLLVL.